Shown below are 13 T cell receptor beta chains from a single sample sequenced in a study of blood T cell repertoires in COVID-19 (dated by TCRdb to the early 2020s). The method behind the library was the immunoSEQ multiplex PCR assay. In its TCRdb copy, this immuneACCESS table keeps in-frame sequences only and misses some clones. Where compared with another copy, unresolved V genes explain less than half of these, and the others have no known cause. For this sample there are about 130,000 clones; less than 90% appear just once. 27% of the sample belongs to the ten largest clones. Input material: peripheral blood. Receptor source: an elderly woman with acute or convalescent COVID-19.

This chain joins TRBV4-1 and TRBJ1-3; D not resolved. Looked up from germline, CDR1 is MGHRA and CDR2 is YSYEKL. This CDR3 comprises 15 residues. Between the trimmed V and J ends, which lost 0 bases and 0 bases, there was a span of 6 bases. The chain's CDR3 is CASSQDQVSGNTIYF. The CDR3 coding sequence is TGCGCCAGCAGCCAAGATCAGGTCTCTGGAAACACCATATATTTT.

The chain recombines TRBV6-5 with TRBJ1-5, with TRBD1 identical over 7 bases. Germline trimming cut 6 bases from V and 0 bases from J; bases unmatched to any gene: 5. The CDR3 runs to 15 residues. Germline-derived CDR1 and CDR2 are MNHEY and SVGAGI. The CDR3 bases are TGTGCCAGCAGACCAGGGGGTTATAGCAATCAGCCCCAGCATTTT. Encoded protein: CASRPGGYSNQPQHF.

CDR3: CASSYSKNTEAFF. CDR3 in DNA: TGTGCCAGCAGTTACTCTAAGAACACTGAAGCTTTCTTT. The chain uses TRBV6-5 and TRBJ1-1; D remains ambiguous. The V gene's germline CDR1 is MNHEY and CDR2 SVGAGI. The CDR3 contains 13 residues. Between the trimmed V and J ends, which lost 0 bases and 1 base, there was a span of 3 bases.

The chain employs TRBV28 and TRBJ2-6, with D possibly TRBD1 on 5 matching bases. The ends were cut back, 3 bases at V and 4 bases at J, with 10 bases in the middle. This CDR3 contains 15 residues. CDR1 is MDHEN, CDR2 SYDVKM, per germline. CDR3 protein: CASSFQQVGANVLTF. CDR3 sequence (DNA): TGTGCCAGCAGTTTCCAACAGGTCGGGGCCAACGTCCTGACTTTC.

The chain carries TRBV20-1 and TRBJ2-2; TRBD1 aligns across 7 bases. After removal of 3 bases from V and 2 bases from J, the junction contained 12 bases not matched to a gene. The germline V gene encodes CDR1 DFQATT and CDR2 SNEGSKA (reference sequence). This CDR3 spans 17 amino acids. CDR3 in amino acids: CSASYFSGTVNTGELFF. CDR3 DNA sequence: TGCAGTGCTAGTTACTTCTCCGGGACAGTTAACACCGGGGAGCTGTTTTTT.

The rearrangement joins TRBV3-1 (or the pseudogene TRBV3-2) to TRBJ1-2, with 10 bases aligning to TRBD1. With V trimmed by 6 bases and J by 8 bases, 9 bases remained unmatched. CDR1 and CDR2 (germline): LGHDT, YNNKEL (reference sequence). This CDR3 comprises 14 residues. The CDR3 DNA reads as TGTGCCAGCAGACTCCGGGACAGGGGCGGAGGCTACACCTTC. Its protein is CASRLRDRGGGYTF.

The CDR3 DNA reads TGTGCCAGTAGTGCGGACACCGAGTGGAGTGGCTACACCTTC. Translated, it gives CASSADTEWSGYTF. The genes are TRBV19 and TRBJ1-2; D perhaps matches TRBD1 (5 bases). The CDR3 has 14 residues. V gave up 5 bases and J gave up 7 bases, with 17 bases separating them. The germline gives CDR1 LNHDA, CDR2 SQIVND (reference sequence).

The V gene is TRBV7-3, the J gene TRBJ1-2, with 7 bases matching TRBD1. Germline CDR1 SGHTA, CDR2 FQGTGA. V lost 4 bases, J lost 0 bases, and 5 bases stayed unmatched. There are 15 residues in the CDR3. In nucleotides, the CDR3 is TGTGCCAGCAGCTCGATGACAGGGACTAACTATGGCTACACCTTC. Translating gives CASSSMTGTNYGYTF.

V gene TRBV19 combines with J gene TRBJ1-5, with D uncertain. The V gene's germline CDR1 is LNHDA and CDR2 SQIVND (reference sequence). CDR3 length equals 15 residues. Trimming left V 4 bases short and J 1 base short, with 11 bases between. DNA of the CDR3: TGTGCCAGTAGTAGCTACGACGGGAGCAATCAGCCCCAGCATTTT. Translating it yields CASSSYDGSNQPQHF.

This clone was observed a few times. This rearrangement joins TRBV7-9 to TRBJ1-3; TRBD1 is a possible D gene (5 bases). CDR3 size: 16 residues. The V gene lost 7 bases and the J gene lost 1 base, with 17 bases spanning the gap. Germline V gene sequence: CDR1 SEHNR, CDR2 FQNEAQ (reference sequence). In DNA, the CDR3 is TGTGCCAGCACCGTGACAGCGCTAATATCTGGAAACACCATATATTTT. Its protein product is CASTVTALISGNTIYF.

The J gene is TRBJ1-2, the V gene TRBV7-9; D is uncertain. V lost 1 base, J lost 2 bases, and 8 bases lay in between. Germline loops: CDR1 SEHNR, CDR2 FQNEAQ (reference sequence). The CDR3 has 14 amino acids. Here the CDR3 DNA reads TGTGCCAGCAGCTTAGTAATACAAAACTATGGCTACACCTTC. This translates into CASSLVIQNYGYTF.

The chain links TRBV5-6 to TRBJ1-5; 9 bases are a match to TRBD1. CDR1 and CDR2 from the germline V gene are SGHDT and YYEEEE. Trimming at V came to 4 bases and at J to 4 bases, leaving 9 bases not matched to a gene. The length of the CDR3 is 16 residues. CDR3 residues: CASSPSRGQGNQPQHF. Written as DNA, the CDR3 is TGTGCCAGCAGCCCCTCCCGGGGACAGGGTAATCAGCCCCAGCATTTT.

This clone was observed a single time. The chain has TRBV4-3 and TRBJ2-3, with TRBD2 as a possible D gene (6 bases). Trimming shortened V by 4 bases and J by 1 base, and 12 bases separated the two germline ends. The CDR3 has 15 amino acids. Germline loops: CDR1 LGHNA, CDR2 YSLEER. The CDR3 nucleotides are TGCGCCAGCAGCCGTAGCGGTCTTGGCACAGATACGCAGTATTTT. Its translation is CASSRSGLGTDTQYF.